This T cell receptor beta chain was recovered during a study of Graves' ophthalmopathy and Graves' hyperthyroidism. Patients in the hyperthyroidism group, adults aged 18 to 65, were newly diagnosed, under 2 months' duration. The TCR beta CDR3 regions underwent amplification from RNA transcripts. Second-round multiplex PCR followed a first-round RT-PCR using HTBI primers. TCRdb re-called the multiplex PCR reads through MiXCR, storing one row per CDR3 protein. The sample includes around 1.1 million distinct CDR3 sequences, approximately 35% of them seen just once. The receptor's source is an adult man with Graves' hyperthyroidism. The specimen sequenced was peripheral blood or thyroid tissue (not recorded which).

The CDR3 nucleotides are TGTGCCTGGAATCGAGGGAATGAAAAACTGTTTTTT. Its protein product is CAWNRGNEKLFF. This chain links TRBV30 with TRBJ1-4; D is undetermined. Germline CDR1 is GTSNPN and CDR2 is SVGIG (reference sequence). There are 12 residues in the CDR3. Deletions cut 4 bases from V and 5 bases from J, with 8 bases between.